The sequence of this TCR beta chain was determined in a study of blood T cell repertoires in COVID-19. Looking at the study overall: Acute and convalescent COVID-19 samples came from the United States, Italy and Spain. In each case, the material was cDNA or gDNA derived from T cells, B-cell-depleted T cells, or PBMCs.

Original analysis: Reference gene primer amplification gave estimated nucleated cell counts. This table comes from immunoSEQ multiplex PCR, and its TCRdb copy is limited to in-frame clones, with some not included. That table gives V, J and clone size, and the DNA gave D and trimming. The sample holds some 110,000 clones, over 65% seen once. Germline V gene sequence: CDR1 SGHRS, CDR2 YFSETQ. V trimming: 0 bases; J trimming: 5 bases; junction bases outside the gene matches: 10. CDR3 size: 17 residues. The TCR sequence derives from a man aged 70 or older with acute or convalescent COVID-19. What was sequenced was peripheral blood. The chain is built from TRBV5-1 and TRBJ2-7; 11 bases fit TRBD2. CDR3 loop: CASSLGTSGSSSHEQYF. CDR3 sequence (DNA): TGCGCCAGCAGCTTGGGGACTAGCGGGTCCTCTTCCCACGAGCAGTACTTC.